Each of the 19 T cell receptor beta chains below was sequenced from the same sample in a study of glioma-infiltrating T cells after dendritic cell vaccination. Repertoires were generated with immunoSEQ multiplex PCR, while TCRdb's copy carries only in-frame clones and drops some. The sample yields 30,000 to 40,000 clones, about 80% seen once. Sequencing used blood, obtained before dendritic cell vaccination. Receptors were obtained from a human donor with glioblastoma.

This rearrangement joins TRBV10-2 to TRBJ2-7; D gene unclear. Trimming stripped 9 bases from V and 0 bases from J, with 6 bases between. CDR3 length equals 11 residues. The V gene's germline CDR1 is WSHSY and CDR2 SAAADI. CDR3 sequence: CASSGSYEQYF. Here the CDR3 DNA reads TGCGCCAGTTCCGGCTCCTACGAGCAGTACTTC.

This clone was counted a few times. The chain uses TRBV14 and TRBJ1-6; no definite D call. CDR1 is SGHDN and CDR2 is FVKESK in the germline V gene. CDR3 size: 16 residues. V gave up 1 base and J gave up 0 bases, with 7 bases separating them. As DNA, the CDR3 is TGTGCCAGCAGCCAAGTACCGAGCTCCTATAATTCACCCCTCCACTTT. As protein: CASSQVPSSYNSPLHF.

The chain joins TRBV28 to TRBJ1-3; a possible D gene is TRBD1 (6 bases). This CDR3 has 17 residues. The germline V gene has CDR1 MDHEN and CDR2 SYDVKM. The V end was cut by 4 bases, the J end by 1 base, with 17 bases between. In DNA form, the CDR3 reads TGTGCCAGCAGTTACCCCCGGACAGCCGGTTCTGGAAACACCATATATTTT. As protein: CASSYPRTAGSGNTIYF.

The genes are TRBV10-3 and TRBJ2-7; the match to TRBD1 covers 10 bases. V gave up 10 bases and J gave up 0 bases; unmatched junction bases: 3. The CDR3 consists of 13 residues. The germline CDR1 and CDR2 sequences are ENHRY and SYGVKD. The CDR3 spells CATGQGGSYEQYF. In DNA form, the CDR3 reads TGTGCCACCGGACAGGGGGGCTCCTACGAGCAGTACTTC.

Comment on this clone: This specimen includes other DNA sequences encoding the same CDR3. CDR3 coding DNA: TGTGCCAGCAGCCTCCGGACTGGGAACACAGATACGCAGTATTTT. Translating it yields CASSLRTGNTDTQYF. The rearrangement joins TRBV11-3 to TRBJ2-3; a weak D match, TRBD2 (5 bases). Germline CDR1 and CDR2: SGHNT and YENEEA. This CDR3 is built from 15 residues. Deletions cut 5 bases from V and 2 bases from J, with 14 bases between.

As regards this clone: The identical CDR3 is also encoded by other nucleotide sequences in the sample. The V call is TRBV4-1, the J call TRBJ2-7; perhaps TRBD1 as D (6 bases). The length of the CDR3 is 13 residues. Germline V CDR1 and CDR2: MGHRA, YSYEKL. V lost 3 bases to trimming and J lost 3 bases, with 9 bases between them. CDR3 sequence (DNA): TGCGCCAGCAGCCAGGACAGATACTACGAGCAGTACTTC. It translates to CASSQDRYYEQYF.

The chain has TRBV6-1 and TRBJ2-2; a possible D gene is TRBD1 (6 bases). The germline V and J ends were trimmed by 6 bases and 1 base, with 15 bases remaining between them. The CDR3 spans 16 residues. CDR1 MNHNS and CDR2 SASEGT come from the germline V gene. The CDR3: CASRENRVMNTGELFF. The CDR3 nucleotides are TGTGCCAGCAGGGAAAACAGGGTTATGAACACCGGGGAGCTGTTTTTT.

The chain joins TRBV5-1 to TRBJ1-2; D might be TRBD1 (5 bases). Trimming removed 0 bases from V and 8 bases from J, with 17 bases in between. CDR1 SGHRS and CDR2 YFSETQ come from the germline V gene. The CDR3 runs to 15 residues. The CDR3 nucleotides read TGCGCCAGCAGCTTGGCCTATGACGGGGGAAGCGGCTACACCTTC. Amino acid sequence: CASSLAYDGGSGYTF.

The chain has TRBV27 and TRBJ2-1; TRBD2 matches at 12 bases. The V gene end was trimmed by 5 bases and the J gene end by 0 bases; junction bases not matched to a gene: 11. CDR1 is MNHEY and CDR2 is SMNVEV in the germline V gene (reference sequence). The CDR3 runs 19 residues. In DNA, the CDR3 is TGTGCCAGCAGTCCACGACTAGCGGGGGCAACTAGCTCCTACAATGAGCAGTTCTTC. It is translated as CASSPRLAGATSSYNEQFF.

This chain links TRBV14 with TRBJ1-5, with TRBD1 matching over 9 bases. The CDR3 has 15 amino acids. Looked up from germline, CDR1 is SGHDN and CDR2 is FVKESK. The J segment lost 2 bases and the V segment lost 3 bases, leaving 2 bases of the junction unmatched. The CDR3 loop reads CASSHDRGGNQPQHF. The CDR3, as DNA: TGTGCCAGCAGCCATGACAGGGGGGGCAATCAGCCCCAGCATTTT.

The rearrangement joins TRBV6-5 to TRBJ2-7; D not resolved. CDR3 length equals 13 residues. Trimming stripped 4 bases from V and 7 bases from J, with 14 bases between. CDR1 is MNHEY, CDR2 SVGAGI, per germline. CDR3 DNA: TGTGCCAGCAGTTCCCCCTCCGGTGAAGAGCAGTACTTC. Translating gives CASSSPSGEEQYF.

V usage is TRBV6-5 and J usage is TRBJ2-1; perhaps TRBD1 as D (6 bases). Germline values: CDR1 MNHEY, CDR2 SVGAGI. This CDR3 is 14 amino acids long. V lost 0 bases and J lost 11, with 14 bases in between. The CDR3 coding sequence is TGTGCCAGCAGTTACTCACAAACCCGGGACAAGCAGTTCTTC. Encoded protein: CASSYSQTRDKQFF.

The chain links TRBV4-1 to TRBJ1-2; D might be TRBD1 (6 bases). Trimming took off 1 base at V and 2 bases at J, with 11 bases between the two ends. The CDR3 spans 15 residues. CDR1 and CDR2 (germline): MGHRA, YSYEKL. The CDR3 DNA reads TGCGCCAGCAGCCAAGGGAGGACAGAAAACTATGGCTACACCTTC. This sequence encodes CASSQGRTENYGYTF.

V gene TRBV4-1 combines with J gene TRBJ2-7; TRBD2 matches 13 bases. CDR1 and CDR2 from the germline V gene are MGHRA and YSYEKL. The CDR3 is 20 amino acids. V was clipped by 4 bases and J by 9 bases; unmatched bases: 24. The CDR3 protein is CASSPRRTSGGSIQILGQYF. CDR3 bases: TGCGCCAGCAGCCCGCGTCGGACTAGCGGGGGTAGTATTCAAATTTTAGGGCAGTACTTC.

The gene calls are TRBV27 and TRBJ2-5; 7 positions agree with TRBD2. The germline V gene encodes CDR1 MNHEY and CDR2 SMNVEV (reference sequence). The CDR3 loop spans 14 amino acids. The junction had 8 bases not matched to a gene; V was cut back by 5 bases and J by 5 bases. The CDR3 DNA is TGTGCCAGCAGTCCCGCGGGGGTGGGGGAGACCCAGTACTTC. This encodes CASSPAGVGETQYF.

V is TRBV11-2 and J is TRBJ1-2; D is undetermined. This CDR3 has 14 residues. Germline assignment: CDR1 SGHAT and CDR2 FQNNGV. V lost 0 bases to trimming and J lost 4 bases, with 9 bases between them. The CDR3 spells CASSLDYGGYGYTF. CDR3 bases: TGTGCCAGCAGCTTAGATTACGGCGGCTATGGCTACACCTTC. The whole variable domain, filled in from reference TRBV11-2 and TRBJ1-2, reads EAGVAQSPRYKIIEKRQSVAFWCNPISGHATLYWYQQILGQGPKLLIQFQNNGVVDDSQLPKDRFSAERLKGVDSTLKIQPAKLEDSAVYLCASSLDYGGYGYTFGSGTRLTVV.

The chain has TRBV30 and TRBJ2-7, with D hard to call. CDR3 length: 12 residues. Trimming shortened V by 4 bases and J by 2 bases, and 9 bases separated the two germline ends. CDR1 is GTSNPN and CDR2 is SVGIG in the germline V gene (reference sequence). CDR3 nucleotides: TGTGCCTGGAACAGATTAGCCTACGAGCAGTACTTC. It codes for CAWNRLAYEQYF.

About this clone itself: The sample holds other DNA sequences that translate to the same CDR3. The rearrangement uses TRBV11-3 and TRBJ2-3; TRBD2 aligns across 12 bases. The CDR3 runs 16 residues. The germline gives CDR1 SGHNT, CDR2 YENEEA. Losses at the gene ends were 5 bases for V and 3 bases for J; bases not matched to a gene: 6. CDR3 DNA: TGTGCCAGCAGCCCCGGGACTAGCGGGCGAACAGATACGCAGTATTTT. Translating it yields CASSPGTSGRTDTQYF.

Turning to this clone: The sample contains more than one DNA sequence encoding this CDR3. V usage is TRBV7-2 and J usage is TRBJ1-6, with 8 bases fitting TRBD1. V lost 1 base to trimming and J lost 8 bases; unmatched junction nucleotides: 13. Germline lookup yields CDR1 SGHTA and CDR2 FQGNSA. The CDR3 runs 18 residues. The DNA for the CDR3 is TGTGCCAGCAGCTTAGTTGTGGTGGACAGGGTAGGGTATTCACCCCTCCACTTT. Protein: CASSLVVVDRVGYSPLHF. Looking up the rest from reference TRBV7-2 and TRBJ1-6 gives the full variable domain: GAGVSQSPSNKVTEKGKDVELRCDPISGHTALYWYRQSLGQGLEFLIYFQGNSAPDKSGLPSDRFSAERTGGSVSTLTIQRTQQEDSAVYLCASSLVVVDRVGYSPLHFGNGTRLTVT.